This TCR beta chain stems from a study of blood T cell repertoires in COVID-19. In the study overall: Donors in the United States, Italy and Spain gave samples during acute or convalescent COVID-19. Sources were T cells, B-cell-depleted T cells, or PBMCs; the material itself was cDNA or gDNA.

The method was immunoSEQ multiplex PCR; TCRdb's version includes in-frame clones alone and lacks a portion of them. This table has tens of thousands of clones, around 83% appearing once. V was clipped by 6 bases and J by 5 bases; unmatched bases: 13. The CDR3 loop spans 16 amino acids. Germline CDR1 is SEHNR and CDR2 is FQNEAQ (reference sequence). The TCR sequence derives from a man between 65 and 80 years old with active COVID-19. The specimen was peripheral blood. V gene TRBV7-9 combines with J gene TRBJ2-7, with TRBD1 identical over 10 bases. The CDR3 DNA is TGTGCCAGCAGGCCAGGGACCGGGACAGGGGTCAACGAGCAGTACTTC. Amino acid sequence: CASRPGTGTGVNEQYF.